This TCR beta chain was captured by sequencing in a study of cytomegalovirus exposure and HLA in healthy donors. Study-wide results and limits: The likely explanation for a cluster of highly shared sequence variants was sequencing artifact.

PCR was performed using 60 Vbeta and 13 Jbeta primers. The protocol was immunoSEQ multiplex PCR, while the TCRdb copy is restricted to in-frame clones and leaves out a portion. The sample records about 140,000 clones, approximately 80% being singletons. Germline CDR1 reads LGHNA; CDR2 reads YSLEER. CDR3 length: 12 residues. V was shortened by 6 bases and J by 8 bases, with 10 bases between the two germline ends. With regard to this clone: The antigen is undetermined.

This chain uses TRBV4-3 with TRBJ1-4; D is perhaps TRBD1 (6 bases). The clonotype comes from a man aged 35-49 years in good health and CMV-seronegative. The specimen sequenced was PBMCs. The CDR3: CASRTGNEKLFF. For the CDR3, the DNA is TGCGCCAGCAGAACAGGGAACGAAAAACTGTTTTTT.